The T cell receptor beta chain described here comes from a study of monozygotic twins with inflammatory bowel disease. The germline CDR1 and CDR2 sequences are SGHKS and YYEKEE (reference sequence). The CDR3 length is 14 residues. Study-level findings and limits: Repertoire similarity was not found to differ between concordant and discordant twins, possibly from limited power. The study found lower TCRbeta diversity (inverse Simpson) in IBD patients than in healthy co-twins.

For this clonotype: The target antigen is unknown.

The template-switching step introduced UMIs that carried a 6-nucleotide sample barcode. Two nested PCRs, run for roughly 16 and 10 cycles, were applied to TCRalpha and TCRbeta cDNA. From the 5' RACE reads, TCRdb lists one entry per CDR3 protein and no DNA. In total, the table holds some 99,000 distinct CDR3 sequences. The receptor was derived from a human donor with ulcerative colitis or Crohn's disease, or a healthy co-twin of an affected twin (not recorded which). The genes are TRBV5-5 and TRBJ1-2; TCRdb indicates TRBD1, and absent DNA this call remains unverified. Source material: blood. CDR3 loop: CASSRRTGSDGYTF.